A single sample is the source of the 28 T cell receptor beta chains below, sequenced in a study of shared T cell receptors in the human thymus. Libraries were prepared by immunoSEQ multiplex PCR; TCRdb keeps only in-frame clonotypes and omits some of them. The data contain about 660,000 clones, approximately 89% of them singletons. These data were likewise used in another study, on human thymus T cells.

The sample was thymocytes. The receptors come from a boy less than two years old with a congenital heart defect.

Note on this clone: One end of the junction varies from germline; a read error may be responsible. The chain links TRBV7-4 to TRBJ2-1, with TRBD2 matching over 12 bases. CDR3 length equals 16 residues. Germline lookup yields CDR1 SGHVT and CDR2 SQSDAQ. The CDR3 DNA is TGTGCCAGCAGCCTAGCGGGGGGGCGAACCTACAATGAGCAGTTCTTC. This sequence encodes CASSLAGGRTYNEQFF. Complete variable domain (other parts from reference TRBV7-4 and TRBJ2-1): GAGVSQSPRYKVAKRGRDVALRCDSISGHVTLYWYRQTLGQGSEVLTYSQSDAQRDKSGRPSGRFSAERPERSVSTLKIQRTEQGDSAVYLCASSLAGGRTYNEQFFGPGTRLTVL.

This clone has just a few counts. The CDR3 loop is CASSAGQNYNEQFF. The CDR3 DNA follows: TGTGCCAGCAGTGCGGGACAGAACTACAATGAGCAGTTCTTC. V is TRBV28 and J is TRBJ2-1, with TRBD1 as a possible D gene (7 bases). The CDR3 runs to 14 residues. CDR1 and CDR2 (germline): MDHEN, SYDVKM. V gave up 5 bases and J gave up 3 bases, with 11 bases separating them.

This clone appeared a few times. The V call is TRBV5-5, the J call TRBJ1-4, with D maybe TRBD1 (5 bases). CDR3 length: 13 residues. Trimming left V 4 bases short and J 7 bases short, with 11 bases between. Germline assignment: CDR1 SGHKS and CDR2 YYEKEE (reference sequence). As DNA, the CDR3 is TGTGCCAGCAGCCCAGACAGATCTGAAAAACTGTTTTTT. It translates to CASSPDRSEKLFF.

The chain has TRBV6-1 and TRBJ2-7; weak D call: TRBD1 (6 bases). The CDR3 loop spans 16 amino acids. CDR1 and CDR2 from the germline V gene are MNHNS and SASEGT. Trimming removed 1 base at V and 3 bases at J, with 16 bases between. In nucleotides, the CDR3 is TGTGCCAGCAGTGAAGGGCGTAGGGGGTGCGGCTACGAGCAGTACTTC. Protein sequence: CASSEGRRGCGYEQYF.

The rearrangement joins TRBV6-5 to TRBJ2-3, with 8 bases matching TRBD2. Germline assignment: CDR1 MNHEY and CDR2 SVGAGI. Germline trimming cut 2 bases from V and 2 bases from J; bases unmatched to any gene: 3. The CDR3 is 15 amino acids. The DNA of the CDR3 is TGTGCCAGCAGTTACATCGGGGGGGTCACAGATACGCAGTATTTT. Its protein product is CASSYIGGVTDTQYF.

The chain has TRBV28 and TRBJ1-5; no clear D gene. Trimming removed 5 bases from V and 7 bases from J, with 15 bases in between. This CDR3 contains 14 residues. The germline V gene has CDR1 MDHEN and CDR2 SYDVKM. The CDR3 sequence: CASSPRVFGQPQHF. The CDR3, as DNA: TGTGCCAGCAGTCCCCGGGTTTTCGGGCAGCCCCAGCATTTT. Full variable domain (outside the CDR3, taken from reference TRBV28 and TRBJ1-5): DVKVTQSSRYLVKRTGEKVFLECVQDMDHENMFWYRQDPGLGLRLIYFSYDVKMKEKGDIPEGYSVSREKKERFSLILESASTNQTSMYLCASSPRVFGQPQHFGDGTRLSIL.

This chain uses TRBV6-5 with TRBJ1-4, with 9 bases lining up with TRBD1. CDR1 MNHEY and CDR2 SVGAGI come from the germline V gene. V was clipped by 2 bases and J by 8 bases; unmatched bases: 3. CDR3 length equals 14 residues. Here the CDR3 DNA reads TGTGCCAGCAGTTACATCGACAGGGGGGAAAAACTGTTTTTT. Amino acid sequence: CASSYIDRGEKLFF.

V gene TRBV28 combines with J gene TRBJ2-7, with 15 bases that match TRBD2. The CDR3 totals 19 residues. Germline V lookup: CDR1 MDHEN, CDR2 SYDVKM. V was pared by 2 bases and J by 2 bases, with 10 bases of the junction left unmatched. CDR3 loop: CASSLAGVGLAGGTYEQYF. The CDR3 bases are TGTGCCAGCAGTTTAGCCGGAGTGGGACTAGCGGGAGGTACCTACGAGCAGTACTTC. Complete variable domain (other parts from reference TRBV28 and TRBJ2-7): DVKVTQSSRYLVKRTGEKVFLECVQDMDHENMFWYRQDPGLGLRLIYFSYDVKMKEKGDIPEGYSVSREKKERFSLILESASTNQTSMYLCASSLAGVGLAGGTYEQYFGPGTRLTVT.

This clone was seen once. The chain carries TRBV10-2 and TRBJ2-7, with 12 bases that match TRBD2. The CDR3 is 15 residues long. After removal of 7 bases from V and 12 bases from J, the junction contained 16 bases not matched to a gene. Per the germline V gene, CDR1 is WSHSY and CDR2 is SAAADI. The CDR3 here is CASTLAGGTTDQRYF. DNA for the CDR3: TGCGCCAGCACCCTAGCGGGAGGGACAACTGATCAACGGTACTTC.

This clone is a singleton in its sample. The chain employs TRBV27 and TRBJ1-1; no clear D gene. Between the trimmed V and J ends, which lost 6 bases and 5 bases, there was a span of 22 bases. Germline lookup yields CDR1 MNHEY and CDR2 SMNVEV (reference sequence). This CDR3 is 16 amino acids long. CDR3 sequence (DNA): TGTGCCAGCAGGCCCATTACGGGGATCCGAGAGACTGAAGCTTTCTTT. This encodes CASRPITGIRETEAFF.

The V gene is TRBV18, the J gene TRBJ1-4; D is undetermined. Germline V CDR1 and CDR2: KGHSH, LQKENI. The CDR3 consists of 13 residues. Trimming pared 2 bases from V and 8 bases from J, leaving 9 bases between. The CDR3 sequence: CASSPEDLEKLFF. DNA for the CDR3: TGTGCCAGCTCACCAGAGGATCTGGAAAAACTGTTTTTT.

The V and J genes are TRBV9 and TRBJ1-1; D remains ambiguous. The CDR3 consists of 13 residues. Trimming cost V 4 bases and J 0 bases, with 7 bases left between them. The V gene's germline CDR1 is SGDLS and CDR2 YYNGEE. Here the CDR3 DNA reads TGTGCCAGCAGCTATACAATGAACACTGAAGCTTTCTTT. This gives the protein CASSYTMNTEAFF.

CDR3 sequence: CAWSVRQPYEQYF. The CDR3 DNA follows: TGTGCCTGGAGTGTCCGACAGCCATACGAGCAGTACTTC. The chain couples TRBV30 to TRBJ2-5, with D maybe TRBD1 (5 bases). The J call may be faulty, since TRBJ2-7 better matches the DNA end. Germline CDR1 and CDR2: GTSNPN and SVGIG (reference sequence). This CDR3 contains 13 residues.

The rearrangement joins TRBV14 to TRBJ2-7; no reliable D call. CDR1 and CDR2 from the germline V gene are SGHDN and FVKESK. This CDR3 region has 13 residues. V was shortened by 3 bases and J by 2 bases, with 8 bases between the two germline ends. CDR3 nucleotide sequence: TGTGCCAGCAGCCAGGGCGCGCCCTACGAGCAGTACTTC. It codes for CASSQGAPYEQYF.

The chain is built from TRBV4-3 and TRBJ2-7; 7 positions agree with TRBD1. With V trimmed by 1 base and J by 6 bases, 24 bases remained unmatched. The CDR3 length is 20 residues. CDR1 is LGHNA and CDR2 is YSLEER in the germline V gene. The CDR3 spells CASSQAGYPGQGQHNFEQYF. In nucleotides, the CDR3 is TGCGCCAGCAGCCAAGCAGGTTATCCCGGTCAGGGACAGCATAACTTCGAGCAGTACTTC.

This clone was counted a single time. The chain has TRBV23-1 and TRBJ1-1, with a weak D call TRBD1 (6 bases). Being an ORF, TRBV23-1 has a function that is uncertain. V lost 2 bases, J lost 7 bases, and 23 bases lay in between. The CDR3 contains 17 residues. The CDR3 region is CASSQPPEGGRGVEAFF. The CDR3 nucleotides are TGCGCCAGCAGTCAACCCCCCGAGGGGGGACGGGGGGTTGAAGCTTTCTTT.

The rearrangement joins TRBV30 to TRBJ1-2; no reliable D call. Between the trimmed V and J ends, which lost 2 bases and 6 bases, there was a span of 7 bases. The CDR3 sequence is 11 residues long. CDR1 is GTSNPN, CDR2 SVGIG, per germline (reference sequence). The CDR3 DNA is TGTGCCTGGAGTTGGCCTGATGGCTACACCTTC. It encodes CAWSWPDGYTF.

CDR3 nucleotide sequence: TGCGCCAGCAGCCTCTACAGGGGGCAAGGCGGGGAGCTGTTTTTT. Translated, it gives CASSLYRGQGGELFF. The rearrangement links TRBV5-1 to TRBJ2-2, with TRBD1 matching over 9 bases. Germline lookup yields CDR1 SGHRS and CDR2 YFSETQ. The ends lost 4 bases at V and 7 bases at J; junction bases unmatched: 8. This CDR3 comprises 15 residues.

The count of this clone is one. The gene calls are TRBV2 and TRBJ2-3, with 7 bases lining up with TRBD2. The V segment lost 2 bases and the J segment 0 bases; nucleotides outside the gene matches: 5. The CDR3 consists of 16 residues. CDR1 and CDR2 (germline): SNHLY, FYNNEI. In DNA, the CDR3 is TGTGCCAGCAGTGAAATGTTAGCGGGTAGCACAGATACGCAGTATTTT. It yields the protein CASSEMLAGSTDTQYF.

The chain couples TRBV6-5 to TRBJ2-5; TRBD2 matches 8 bases. The trim removed 6 bases at V and 5 bases at J, leaving 11 bases unmatched. The CDR3 is made up of 15 amino acids. Germline V gene data show CDR1 as MNHEY and CDR2 as SVGAGI. The chain's CDR3 is CASRYASREGETQYF. CDR3 sequence (DNA): TGTGCCAGCAGATATGCCTCCCGGGAGGGGGAGACCCAGTACTTC.

V and J are TRBV6-1 and TRBJ2-3; 10 bases match TRBD2. The CDR3 length is 19 residues. Trimming took 4 bases from V and 1 from J; bases not matched to a gene: 14. CDR1 is MNHNS, CDR2 SASEGT, per germline. CDR3 coding DNA: TGTGCCAGCAGTGTGTTTCCGCCTAGGCTAGCGGGGGGCACAGATACGCAGTATTTT. Translated, it gives CASSVFPPRLAGGTDTQYF.

The chain employs TRBV6-1 and TRBJ2-1; a weak D match, TRBD1 (6 bases). The V gene's germline CDR1 is MNHNS and CDR2 SASEGT. This CDR3 has 12 residues. Trimming cost V 8 bases and J 6 bases, with 11 bases left between them. The CDR3 is CASGRGPNEQFF. The CDR3 bases are TGTGCCAGCGGCAGGGGTCCCAATGAGCAGTTCTTC.

This chain links TRBV6-5 with TRBJ1-5; D is ambiguous. The CDR3 sequence is 14 residues long. The ends were cut back, 2 bases at V and 5 bases at J, with 10 bases in the middle. CDR1 and CDR2 from the germline V gene are MNHEY and SVGAGI. The chain's CDR3 is CASSYGVCDQPQHF. CDR3 bases: TGTGCCAGCAGTTACGGTGTTTGCGATCAGCCCCAGCATTTT.

As DNA, the CDR3 is TGCGCCAGCAGTCCCCAGCGGGAGGGCCTCCACGAGCAGTACTTC. This translates into CASSPQREGLHEQYF. The rearrangement uses TRBV4-3 and TRBJ2-7; TRBD2 agrees at 10 bases. Germline CDR1 reads LGHNA; CDR2 reads YSLEER. This CDR3 is 15 amino acids long. J was trimmed by 5 bases and V by 6 bases; bases with no gene match: 10.

The J gene is TRBJ2-1, the V gene TRBV28; TRBD2 might be the D (5 bases). Germline assignment: CDR1 MDHEN and CDR2 SYDVKM. The CDR3 has 17 residues. Trimming took off 1 base at V and 5 bases at J, with 18 bases between the two ends. Here the CDR3 DNA reads TGTGCCAGCAGTTTATTTTCGCGGCTAGCTGCACACAATGAGCAGTTCTTC. Encoded protein: CASSLFSRLAAHNEQFF.

In its sample, this clone was seen once. The rearrangement uses TRBV7-2 and TRBJ1-2; D perhaps matches TRBD1 (5 bases). Germline CDR1 and CDR2: SGHTA and FQGNSA. This CDR3 has 15 residues. The V end lost 5 bases, the J end lost 4 bases, and 17 bases lay between the germline ends. The CDR3 reads CASSPRGPSPYGYTF. The CDR3 DNA sequence: TGTGCCAGCAGCCCGCGGGGACCCTCGCCCTATGGCTACACCTTC.

V is TRBV5-1 and J is TRBJ1-1; no reliable D call. The CDR3 contains 13 residues. The germline V gene encodes CDR1 SGHRS and CDR2 YFSETQ. The ends were cut back, 4 bases at V and 8 bases at J, with 15 bases in the middle. DNA for the CDR3: TGCGCCAGCAGCCCCCGACCCTGCGGGGAAGCTTTCTTT. This translates into CASSPRPCGEAFF.

This clone was seen a single time. The chain uses TRBV6-5 and TRBJ2-7; possibly TRBD2 for D (6 bases). Trimming pared 1 base from V and 3 bases from J, leaving 10 bases between. CDR3 size: 14 residues. CDR1 MNHEY and CDR2 SVGAGI come from the germline V gene. In nucleotides, the CDR3 is TGTGCCAGCAGTTACTGGCAGCGGGTCTACGAGCAGTACTTC. Protein sequence: CASSYWQRVYEQYF.